A selection of T cell receptor beta chains follows, all from one sample in a study of OX40 agonist ivuxolimab in advanced cancers. Clones were read by immunoSEQ multiplex PCR, and TCRdb kept only the in-frame ones, dropping some. The data show 65,000 to 95,000 clones, more than 75% seen once. Specimen: CD4+ or CD8+ T cells sorted from blood, collected in a trial of the OX40 agonist ivuxolimab. These receptors were taken from an adult with an advanced solid tumor such as melanoma, head and neck, liver or kidney cancer. Both conserved end residues are part of each CDR3. The D gene is left open where the match is weak. Part of the rows lack a size; the others show once, few, many or a class for expanded clones.

TGTGCCTGGAGGCCGGGCCCCTATAATTCACCCCTCCACTTT	CAWRPGPYNSPLHF	NA	TRBJ1-6	NA	TRBV30
TGTGCCAGCAGCGTAGGCGTGAGTACTGAAGCTTTCTTT	CASSVGVSTEAFF	NA	TRBJ1-1	NA	TRBV9
TGTGCCAGCAGATGGCGACAGGATGGCTACACCTTC	CASRWRQDGYTF	NA	TRBJ1-2	NA	TRBV6-1
TGCGCCAGCAGCCAAGATACGAGGGAAAGGAATGGCTACACCTTC	CASSQDTRERNGYTF	once	TRBJ1-2	NA	TRBV4-1
TGTGCCAGCAGCCTCATTTACAGGGGATCTGCCAGCTATGGCTACACCTTC	CASSLIYRGSASYGYTF	NA	TRBJ1-2	TRBD1	TRBV14
TGCGCCAGCGACTGGGGAGGGGGCCTGGGCACTGAAGCTTTCTTT	CASDWGGGLGTEAFF	once	TRBJ1-1	TRBD1	TRBV5-1
TGTGCCAGCAGCTCTTCTGGGGGAGGGCGTAGTAACAATGAGCAGTTCTTC	CASSSSGGGRSNNEQFF	NA	TRBJ2-1	TRBD2	TRBV5-4
TGCGCCAGCAGTGGAGGGGCGGCCCAAGAGACCCAGTACTTC	CASSGGAAQETQYF	medium-sized	TRBJ2-5	NA	TRBV10-2
TGCGCCAGCCCCCTGGGCGTTCGATGTAAAAACATTCAGTACTTC	CASPLGVRCKNIQYF	NA	TRBJ2-4	NA	TRBV10-1
TGTGCCAGCTCATCGATGGGGGGAACTAATGAAAAACTGTTTTTT	CASSSMGGTNEKLFF	NA	TRBJ1-4	NA	TRBV18
TGTGCCAGCAGTTCCGGGACTAGCGGCTGGAATGAGCAGTTCTTC	CASSSGTSGWNEQFF	NA	TRBJ2-1	TRBD2	TRBV27
TGTGCCAGCAGTTACTCGGGACAGTTTTCGACACCCCTCCACTTT	CASSYSGQFSTPLHF	once	TRBJ1-6	TRBD1	TRBV6-5
TGTGCCAGCAGCAAGGACGTTCTAGCGGGAGGTCAACACTACTACAATGAGCAGTTCTTC	CASSKDVLAGGQHYYNEQFF	few	TRBJ2-1	TRBD2	TRBV7-8
TGTGCCAGCAGCCCCTGGACATCCCGGGAGCAGTTCTTC	CASSPWTSREQFF	NA	TRBJ2-1	NA	TRBV7-6
TGTGCCAGCCTTGTCCGGGGATCATCTGGAAACACCATATATTTT	CASLVRGSSGNTIYF	NA	TRBJ1-3	NA	TRBV2
TGTGCCAGTAGTAGTACCTCGTCCCAGCCCCAGCATTTT	CASSSTSSQPQHF	NA	TRBJ1-5	NA	TRBV19
TGTGCCACGATGAGTGAGAGCGGGGGGGCAGAGACCCAGTACTTC	CATMSESGGAETQYF	few	TRBJ2-5	TRBD2	TRBV2
TGTGCCAGCAGGGATTCGGGACGGTTGAACACTGAAGCTTTCTTT	CASRDSGRLNTEAFF	NA	TRBJ1-1	NA	TRBV6-1
TGTGCCAGCAGCTACCACAGGGGGGCTGAAGCTTTCTTT	CASSYHRGAEAFF	once	TRBJ1-1	TRBD1	TRBV5-6
TGTGCCAGCAGCTTAGGACAACTAGCGGGGAGCCCAGATACGCAGTATTTT	CASSLGQLAGSPDTQYF	NA	TRBJ2-3	TRBD2	TRBV7-9